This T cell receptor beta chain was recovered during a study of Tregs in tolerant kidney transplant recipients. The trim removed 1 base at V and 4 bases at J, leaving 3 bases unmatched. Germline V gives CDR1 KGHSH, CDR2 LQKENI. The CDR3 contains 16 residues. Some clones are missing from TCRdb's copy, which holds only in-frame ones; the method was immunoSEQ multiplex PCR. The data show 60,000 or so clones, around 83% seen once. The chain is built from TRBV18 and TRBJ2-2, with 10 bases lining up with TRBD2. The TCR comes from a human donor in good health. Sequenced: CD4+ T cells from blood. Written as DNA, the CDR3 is TGTGCCAGCTCACCACAGCGGGAGGGAAGCACCGGGGAGCTGTTTTTT. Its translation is CASSPQREGSTGELFF.